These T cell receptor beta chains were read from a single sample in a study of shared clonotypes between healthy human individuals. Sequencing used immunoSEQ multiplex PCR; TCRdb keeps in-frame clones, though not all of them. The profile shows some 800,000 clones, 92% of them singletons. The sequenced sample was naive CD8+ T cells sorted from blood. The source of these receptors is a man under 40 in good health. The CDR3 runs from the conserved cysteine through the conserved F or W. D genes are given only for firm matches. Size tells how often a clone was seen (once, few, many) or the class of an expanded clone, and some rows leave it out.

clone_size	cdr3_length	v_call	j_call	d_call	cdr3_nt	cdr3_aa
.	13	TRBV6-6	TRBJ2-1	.	TGTGCCAGCAGTTACACTCAGTTCAATGAGCAGTTCTTC	CASSYTQFNEQFF
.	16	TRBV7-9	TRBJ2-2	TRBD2	TGTGCCAGCAGCGCAAGTCTAGCGGGAAGGACCGGGGAGCTGTTTTTT	CASSASLAGRTGELFF
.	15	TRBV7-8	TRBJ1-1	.	TGTGCCAGCAGCTTAGAGGCAGGGGTGAACACTGAAGCTTTCTTT	CASSLEAGVNTEAFF
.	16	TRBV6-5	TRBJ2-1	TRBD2	TGTGCCAGCAGTTACTCAGGGACTAGGTTCGTCCTTGAGCAGTTCTTC	CASSYSGTRFVLEQFF
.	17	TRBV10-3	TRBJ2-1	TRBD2	TGTGCCATCAGTGAGCCGTCCCGCGGGAGGTTGAATGATGAGCAGTTCTTC	CAISEPSRGRLNDEQFF
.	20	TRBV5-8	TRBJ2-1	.	TGTGCCAGCAGCTTGGAGTTCGGGACGCCCGGCCAGAGCTCCTACAATGAGCAGTTCTTC	CASSLEFGTPGQSSYNEQFF
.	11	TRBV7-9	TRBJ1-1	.	TGTGCCAGCAGCTTAGGGAGGTTCGCTTTCTTT	CASSLGRFAFF
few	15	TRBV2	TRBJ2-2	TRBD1	TGTGCCAGCAGAGAACAGGGGGCAGACACCGGGGAGCTGTTTTTT	CASREQGADTGELFF
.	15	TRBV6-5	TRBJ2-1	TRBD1	TGTGCCAGCAGAACTCCGGACAGGGACTACAATGAGCAGTTCTTC	CASRTPDRDYNEQFF
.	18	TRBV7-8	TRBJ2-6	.	TGTGCCAGCAGCTTAGGATACGGCAGCGACTCTAGGGCCAACGTCCTGACTTTC	CASSLGYGSDSRANVLTF
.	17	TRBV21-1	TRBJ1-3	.	TGTGCCAGCAGCAAAACCATGTCCGCCCGCTCTGGAAACACCATATATTTT	CASSKTMSARSGNTIYF
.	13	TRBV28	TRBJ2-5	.	TGTGCCAGCAGTCCACTCCCTTGGGGGACCCAGTACTTC	CASSPLPWGTQYF
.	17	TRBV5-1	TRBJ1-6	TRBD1	TGCGCCAGCAGCTTGACTGGGACAGCTACTGTTAATTCACCCCTCCACTTT	CASSLTGTATVNSPLHF
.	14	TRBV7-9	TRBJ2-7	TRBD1	TGTGCCAGCAGCTTGACAGGGGCCCACTACGAGCAGTACTTC	CASSLTGAHYEQYF
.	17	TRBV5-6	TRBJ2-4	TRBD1	TGTGCCAGCAGCTTGGGGACAGGGGGCTGGGCCAAAAACATTCAGTACTTC	CASSLGTGGWAKNIQYF
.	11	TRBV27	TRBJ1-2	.	TGTGCCAGCAGAAAGGGTATGGGCTACACCTTC	CASRKGMGYTF
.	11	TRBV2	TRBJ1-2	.	TGTGCCAGCAGAGGGTCTAGGGGCTACACCTTC	CASRGSRGYTF
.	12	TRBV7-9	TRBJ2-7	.	TGTGCCAGCAGCTCTGGAGCCTACGAGCAGTACTTC	CASSSGAYEQYF
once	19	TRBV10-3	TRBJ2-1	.	TGTGCCATCAGTGAGTCAAACTTAGCGGCCAATTTCTCCTACAATGAGCAGTTCTTC	CAISESNLAANFSYNEQFF
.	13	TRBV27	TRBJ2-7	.	TGTGCCAGCAGTTGGAATTCCCTCTCCGAGCAGTACTTC	CASSWNSLSEQYF
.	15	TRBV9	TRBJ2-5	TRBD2	TGTGCCAGCAGCGTAGTCCCGGGACTAGGAGAGACCCAGTACTTC	CASSVVPGLGETQYF
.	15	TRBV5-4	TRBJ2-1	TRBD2	TGTGCCAGCAGCTTGACGGGACTAGCCACAAATGAGCAGTTCTTC	CASSLTGLATNEQFF
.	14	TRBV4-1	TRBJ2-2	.	TGCGCCAGCAGCCAAGACAGAAACACCGGGGAGCTGTTTTTT	CASSQDRNTGELFF
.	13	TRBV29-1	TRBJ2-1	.	TGCAGCGTGACGGGATTCTCCTACAATGAGCAGTTCTTC	CSVTGFSYNEQFF
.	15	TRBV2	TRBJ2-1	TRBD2	TGTGCCAGCAGTCGTGAGCGGGGTGCCTACAATGAGCAGTTCTTC	CASSRERGAYNEQFF
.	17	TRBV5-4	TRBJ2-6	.	TGTGCCAGCAGCTATGACCCACGATCCTCTGGGGCCAACGTCCTGACTTTC	CASSYDPRSSGANVLTF
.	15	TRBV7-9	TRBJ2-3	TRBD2	TGTGCCAGCAGCATAAAGCGGGAGTTGACAGATACGCAGTATTTT	CASSIKRELTDTQYF
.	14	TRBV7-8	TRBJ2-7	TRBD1	TGTGCCAGCAGCTCCGGGACAGGGAGCTACGAGCAGTACTTC	CASSSGTGSYEQYF
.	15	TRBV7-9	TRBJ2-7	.	TGTGCCAGCAGCTCCGCTCAGGGGAAGGCCTACGAGCAGTACTTC	CASSSAQGKAYEQYF
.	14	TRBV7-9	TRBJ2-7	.	TGTGCCAGCAGCCCAGCAGGGAGCTCCTACGAGCAGTACTTC	CASSPAGSSYEQYF
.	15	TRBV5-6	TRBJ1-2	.	TGTGCCAGCAGCTTGGATTTGTCGGGGTGGTATGGCTACACCTTC	CASSLDLSGWYGYTF
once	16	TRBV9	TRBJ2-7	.	TGTGCCAGCAGCCCCTTGGACGCAGGGAATAGGTACGAGCAGTACTTC	CASSPLDAGNRYEQYF
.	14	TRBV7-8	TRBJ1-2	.	TGTGCCAGCAAGGAAAGGACGGGAAACTATGGCTACACCTTC	CASKERTGNYGYTF
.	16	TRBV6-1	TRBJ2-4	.	TGTGCCAGCAGTGAAGTGGTACAAAGAGCCAAAAACATTCAGTACTTC	CASSEVVQRAKNIQYF
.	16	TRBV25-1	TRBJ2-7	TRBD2	TGTGCCAGCAGGAAAGGCCGCGGGAGGGCCGCCTACGAGCAGTACTTC	CASRKGRGRAAYEQYF